What follows describes a single T cell receptor beta chain. The data were taken from a study of cytomegalovirus exposure and HLA in healthy donors. PCR was performed using 60 Vbeta and 13 Jbeta primers. Method: immunoSEQ multiplex PCR; TCRdb's copy keeps in-frame clones and lacks some. The sample lists some 95,000 clones; less than 80% were seen once. Germline loops: CDR1 GTSNPN, CDR2 SVGIG (reference sequence). The length of the CDR3 is 13 residues. The ends lost 2 bases at V and 6 bases at J; junction bases unmatched: 4. The rearrangement joins TRBV30 to TRBJ2-7; 10 bases agree with TRBD1. Material for sequencing was PBMCs. The TCR sequence derives from a man aged 25 to 40 in good health and CMV-seronegative. The chain's CDR3 is CAWSLRTGGEQYF. CDR3 bases: TGTGCCTGGAGTCTGCGGACAGGGGGCGAGCAGTACTTC.